This T cell receptor beta chain was profiled in a study of T cells after yellow fever vaccination. One entry per CDR3 protein results from TCRdb running MiXCR on the 5' RACE reads. Of tens of thousands of distinct CDR3 sequences in the sample, roughly 7% are singletons; the top ten hold 25% to 35%. Trimming cost V 0 bases and J 1 base, with 5 bases left between them. From germline, CDR1 is SGHRS and CDR2 YFSETQ. CDR3 length: 13 amino acids. This clonotype was detected ten times or more. The TCR comes from a man aged 18-30 years who received the YFV17D yellow fever vaccine. This chain connects TRBV5-1 to TRBJ2-7, with D unresolved. The input for sequencing was CD8+ T cells sorted from PBMCs, taken less than 16 days after the first yellow fever vaccination. This chain's CDR3 is CASSLAGSYEQYF. The DNA of the CDR3 is TGCGCCAGCAGCTTGGCCGGGTCCTACGAGCAGTACTTC. Complete variable domain (other parts from reference TRBV5-1 and TRBJ2-7): KAGVTQTPRYLIKTRGQQVTLSCSPISGHRSVSWYQQTPGQGLQFLFEYFSETQRNKGNFPGRFSGRQFSNSRSEMNVSTLELGDSALYLCASSLAGSYEQYFGPGTRLTVT.